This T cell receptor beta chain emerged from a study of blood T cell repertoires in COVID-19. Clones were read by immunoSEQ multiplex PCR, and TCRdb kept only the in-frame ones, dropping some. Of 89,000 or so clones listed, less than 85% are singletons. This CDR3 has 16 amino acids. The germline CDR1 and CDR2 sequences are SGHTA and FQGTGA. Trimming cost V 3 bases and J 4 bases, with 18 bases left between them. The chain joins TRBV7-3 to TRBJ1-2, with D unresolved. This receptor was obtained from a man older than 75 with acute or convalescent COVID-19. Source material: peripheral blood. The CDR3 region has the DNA TGTGCCAGCAGCTTCGAAGCGGACGGGTTCTCCTATGGCTACACCTTC. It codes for CASSFEADGFSYGYTF.